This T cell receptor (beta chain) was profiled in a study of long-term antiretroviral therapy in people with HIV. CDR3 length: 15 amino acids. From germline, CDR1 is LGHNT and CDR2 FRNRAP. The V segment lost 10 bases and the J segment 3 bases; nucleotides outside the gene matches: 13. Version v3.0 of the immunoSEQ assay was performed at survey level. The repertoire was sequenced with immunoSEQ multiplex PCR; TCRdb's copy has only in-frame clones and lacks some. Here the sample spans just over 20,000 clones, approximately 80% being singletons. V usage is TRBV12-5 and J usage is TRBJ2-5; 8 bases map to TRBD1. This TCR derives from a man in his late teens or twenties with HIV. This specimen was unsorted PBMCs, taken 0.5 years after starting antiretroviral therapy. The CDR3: CATKRQGMAEETQYF. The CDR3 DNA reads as TGTGCTACAAAAAGACAGGGGATGGCTGAAGAGACCCAGTACTTC.